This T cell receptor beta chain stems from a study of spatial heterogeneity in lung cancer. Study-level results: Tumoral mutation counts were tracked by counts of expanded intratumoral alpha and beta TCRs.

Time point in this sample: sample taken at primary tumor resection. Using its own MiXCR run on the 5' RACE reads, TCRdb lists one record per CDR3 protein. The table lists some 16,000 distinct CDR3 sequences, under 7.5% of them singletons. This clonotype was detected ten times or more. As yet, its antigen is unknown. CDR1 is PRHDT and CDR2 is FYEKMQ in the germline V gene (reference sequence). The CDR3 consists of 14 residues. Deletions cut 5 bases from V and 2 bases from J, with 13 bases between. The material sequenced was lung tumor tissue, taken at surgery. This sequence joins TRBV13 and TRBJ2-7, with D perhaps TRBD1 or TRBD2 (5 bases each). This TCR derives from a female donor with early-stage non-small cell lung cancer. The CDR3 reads CASSPPGLPYEQYF. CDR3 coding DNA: TGTGCCAGCAGCCCCCCGGGGCTCCCCTACGAGCAGTACTTC.